This entry lists 29 T cell receptor beta chains sequenced from one sample in a study of shared clonotypes between healthy human individuals. TCRdb keeps only in-frame clones here, not all; method: immunoSEQ multiplex PCR. The top ten clones hold about 0.89% of a sample with some 1.1 million clones, roughly 80% of them seen once. Sequenced input: memory CD4+ T cells from PBMCs. Documented subset: CD45RA-negative fraction. The receptors come from a man in his late teens or twenties in good health. Some clones in this sample may be carry-over from other donors' samples.

This chain joins TRBV30 and TRBJ1-1; TRBD1 matches at 10 bases. The V gene's germline CDR1 is GTSNPN and CDR2 SVGIG (reference sequence). V lost 8 bases to trimming and J lost 5 bases; unmatched junction nucleotides: 5. The CDR3 length is 12 residues. The CDR3 loop reads CAGDRGRTEAFF. The CDR3 DNA reads as TGTGCCGGCGACAGGGGGCGGACTGAAGCTTTCTTT.

This clone was seen only a few times. The rearrangement links TRBV5-1 to TRBJ2-1, with a possible D match to TRBD2 (6 bases). The V gene's germline CDR1 is SGHRS and CDR2 YFSETQ. CDR3 size: 15 residues. Between the trimmed V and J ends, which lost 1 base and 6 bases, there was a span of 14 bases. CDR3 protein: CASSLPGGDSNEQFF. The CDR3 nucleotides are TGCGCCAGCAGCTTGCCCGGGGGTGACTCCAATGAGCAGTTCTTC.

V is TRBV28 and J is TRBJ1-6; 10 bases are a match to TRBD1. From germline, CDR1 is MDHEN and CDR2 SYDVKM. V was clipped by 4 bases and J by 10 bases; unmatched bases: 10. The CDR3 contains 16 residues. The chain's CDR3 is CASSSSDGTGVSPLHF. In DNA, the CDR3 is TGTGCCAGCAGTTCATCCGACGGGACAGGGGTGTCACCCCTCCACTTT. The full variable domain, its missing parts supplied by reference TRBV28 and TRBJ1-6, is DVKVTQSSRYLVKRTGEKVFLECVQDMDHENMFWYRQDPGLGLRLIYFSYDVKMKEKGDIPEGYSVSREKKERFSLILESASTNQTSMYLCASSSSDGTGVSPLHFGNGTRLTVT.

Concerning this clone itself: The same CDR3 is also encoded by other DNA sequences in this sample. J is TRBJ2-1 and V is TRBV11-3, with unresolved D. The germline CDR1 and CDR2 sequences are SGHNT and YENEEA. Between the trimmed V and J ends, which lost 1 base and 4 bases, there was a span of 5 bases. CDR3 size: 13 residues. CDR3 loop: CASSLGGYNEQFF. CDR3 in DNA: TGTGCCAGCAGCTTAGGGGGTTACAATGAGCAGTTCTTC.

In the case of this clone: This may stem from a read error, because a much larger clone lies one nucleotide away. V gene TRBV9 combines with J gene TRBJ2-1, with 11 bases aligning to TRBD2. Trimming removed 4 bases from V and 3 bases from J; junction bases left unmatched: 3. The length of the CDR3 is 15 residues. In germline, CDR1 is SGDLS, CDR2 YYNGEE. CDR3 DNA sequence: TGTGCCAGCAGCAGACTAGCGGGAAGCTACAATGAGCAGTTCTTC. The encoded protein is CASSRLAGSYNEQFF.

This clone was seen a handful of times. J is TRBJ2-3 and V is TRBV2; TRBD2 aligns across 9 bases. This CDR3 is built from 14 residues. The J segment lost 0 bases and the V segment lost 6 bases, leaving 1 base of the junction unmatched. Germline CDR1 and CDR2: SNHLY and FYNNEI. As DNA, the CDR3 is TGTGCCAGCAGAACTAGCGGGAGCACAGATACGCAGTATTTT. It translates to CASRTSGSTDTQYF. Variable domain in full (rest from reference TRBV2 and TRBJ2-3): EPEVTQTPSHQVTQMGQEVILRCVPISNHLYFYWYRQILGQKVEFLVSFYNNEISEKSEIFDDQFSVERPDGSNFTLKIRSTKLEDSAMYFCASRTSGSTDTQYFGPGTRLTVL.

In the case of this clone: This may stem from a read error, because a much larger clone lies one nucleotide away. This chain connects TRBV7-9 to TRBJ1-1; D is uncertain. CDR1 is SEHNR and CDR2 is FQNEAQ in the germline V gene (reference sequence). The CDR3 spans 12 residues. CDR3 DNA: TGTGCCGGCAGCCCAATGGATGTCTCAAGTTTCTTT. It is translated as CAGSPMDVSSFF. Complete variable domain (other parts from reference TRBV7-9 and TRBJ1-1): DTGVSQNPRHKITKRGQNVTFRCDPISEHNRLYWYRQTLGQGPEFLTYFQNEAQLEKSRLLSDRFSAERPKGSFSTLEIQRTEQGDSAMYLCAGSPMDVSSFFGQGTRLTVV.

This clone was detected ten times or more. This rearrangement joins TRBV5-6 to TRBJ2-2; tentative D call: TRBD2 (5 bases). CDR1 is SGHDT and CDR2 is YYEEEE in the germline V gene. The CDR3 length is 14 residues. V gave up 6 bases and J gave up 6 bases, with 15 bases separating them. This CDR3 is CASTSRAGAGELFF. CDR3 in DNA: TGTGCCAGCACCTCTCGGGCCGGGGCCGGGGAGCTGTTTTTT.

This clone was seen at least ten times. This chain connects TRBV10-3 to TRBJ1-5; 8 bases are shared with TRBD1. J was trimmed by 2 bases and V by 7 bases; bases with no gene match: 7. The CDR3 runs to 15 residues. Germline V lookup: CDR1 ENHRY, CDR2 SYGVKD. The CDR3 region has the DNA TGTGCCATCAATGACAGGGGCTTCGGCAATCAGCCCCAGCATTTT. Translated, it gives CAINDRGFGNQPQHF.

The chain uses TRBV2 and TRBJ2-2, with 8 nucleotides matching TRBD2. This CDR3 is 15 amino acids long. CDR1 and CDR2 from the germline V gene are SNHLY and FYNNEI. Germline trimming cut 4 bases from V and 5 bases from J; bases unmatched to any gene: 6. CDR3 residues: CASSVLGRGTGELFF. The CDR3 coding sequence is TGTGCCAGCAGTGTGCTCGGGAGGGGGACCGGGGAGCTGTTTTTT.

The chain joins TRBV2 to TRBJ2-6, with 7 bases aligning to TRBD1. V dropped 8 bases and J dropped 0; count of bases not matched to a gene: 13. This CDR3 spans 18 amino acids. Germline CDR1 and CDR2: SNHLY and FYNNEI. The CDR3 region has the DNA TGTGCCAGCCGAAGGGAAGGGGGCGCTTTCTCTGGGGCCAACGTCCTGACTTTC. Translated: CASRREGGAFSGANVLTF. The full variable domain, with the rest looked up from reference TRBV2 and TRBJ2-6, is EPEVTQTPSHQVTQMGQEVILRCVPISNHLYFYWYRQILGQKVEFLVSFYNNEISEKSEIFDDQFSVERPDGSNFTLKIRSTKLEDSAMYFCASRREGGAFSGANVLTFGAGSRLTVL.

This sequence joins TRBV7-3 and TRBJ1-5; the D gene is possibly TRBD1 (6 bases). The CDR3 covers 12 residues. In germline, CDR1 is SGHTA, CDR2 FQGTGA. V was clipped by 11 bases and J by 3 bases, with 11 bases between them. The CDR3, as DNA: TGTGCCCCCCACAGGGTCAATCAGCCCCAGCATTTT. Protein sequence: CAPHRVNQPQHF.

The CDR3 coding sequence is TGTGCCACCAGCAGAGAAGGAGACCTGAACACTGAAGCTTTCTTT. Amino acid sequence: CATSREGDLNTEAFF. The chain carries TRBV15 and TRBJ1-1, with D unresolved. CDR3 length: 15 amino acids. From germline, CDR1 is LNHNV and CDR2 YYDKDF (reference sequence). V was cut by 0 bases and J by 0 bases, with 8 bases left in between.

Of note for this clone: Additional DNA sequences in this sample encode the identical CDR3. The V and J genes are TRBV5-1 and TRBJ2-3, with TRBD2 matching over 10 bases. The V and J ends lost 0 bases and 4 bases, in that order; junction bases with no gene match: 2. Per germline, CDR1 SGHRS and CDR2 YFSETQ. This CDR3 has 15 amino acids. The CDR3 DNA is TGCGCCAGCAGCTTGGCCCTAGCGGGAGCAGATACGCAGTATTTT. It yields the protein CASSLALAGADTQYF.

The chain employs TRBV28 and TRBJ2-1; 7 bases fit TRBD2. Germline trimming cut 5 bases from V and 9 bases from J; bases unmatched to any gene: 13. The CDR3 has 15 residues. The germline V gene has CDR1 MDHEN and CDR2 SYDVKM. The CDR3 loop is CASSRRTRDLGEQFF. The DNA for the CDR3 is TGTGCCAGCAGTCGTAGGACTAGGGATCTGGGTGAGCAGTTCTTC.

This chain links TRBV29-1 with TRBJ1-2, with D unclear. Germline assignment: CDR1 SQVTM and CDR2 ANQGSEA. The CDR3 is made up of 15 amino acids. Trimming took 5 bases from V and 4 from J, leaving 20 bases between them. CDR3 sequence (DNA): TGCAGCGTTCCCTGGGCCCTCGGAGGGAGCTATGGCTACACCTTC. Protein sequence: CSVPWALGGSYGYTF.

The V call is TRBV10-3, the J call TRBJ1-1; TRBD1 matches at 7 bases. V was pared by 8 bases and J by 2 bases, with 14 bases of the junction left unmatched. The CDR3 has 16 residues. Germline lookup yields CDR1 ENHRY and CDR2 SYGVKD. The chain's CDR3 is CAISGARGGLNTEAFF. The CDR3 DNA sequence: TGTGCCATCTCGGGGGCCAGGGGGGGCCTTAACACTGAAGCTTTCTTT.

The rearrangement links TRBV7-8 to TRBJ1-3; the D is unclear. Trimming pared 4 bases from V and 4 bases from J, leaving 17 bases between. Looked up from germline, CDR1 is SGHVS and CDR2 is FQNEAQ. The CDR3 extends over 16 amino acids. CDR3 sequence reads: CASSSTFRRRGNTIYF. In DNA form, the CDR3 reads TGTGCCAGCAGCTCAACGTTTAGGCGGCGGGGAAACACCATATATTTT.

This rearrangement joins TRBV10-1 to TRBJ2-5; D may be TRBD1 (6 bases). From germline, CDR1 is WNHNN and CDR2 SYGVQD (reference sequence). Trimming took 7 bases from V and 7 from J, leaving 25 bases between them. CDR3 length equals 16 residues. Here the CDR3 reads CASNPDSHLLPRTQYF. CDR3 coding DNA: TGCGCCAGCAATCCGGACAGCCACCTATTACCTAGGACCCAGTACTTC.

This sequence joins TRBV30 and TRBJ2-4; D call uncertain. The germline V gene has CDR1 GTSNPN and CDR2 SVGIG (reference sequence). Trimming removed 5 bases at V and 5 bases at J, with 10 bases between. The CDR3 covers 12 residues. The CDR3 nucleotides read TGTGCCTGGGATTTAGGGCAAAACATTCAGTACTTC. The encoded protein is CAWDLGQNIQYF.

Remarks on this clone: The sample has other DNA sequences that encode this CDR3 too. V usage is TRBV15 and J usage is TRBJ2-7, with 9 bases fitting TRBD2. The CDR3 loop spans 15 amino acids. Germline CDR1 reads LNHNV; CDR2 reads YYDKDF (reference sequence). V trimming: 1 base; J trimming: 5 bases; junction bases outside the gene matches: 6. In DNA form, the CDR3 reads TGTGCCACCAGCAGAGGCAGAGGACTAGCGAACGAGCAGTACTTC. Translation gives CATSRGRGLANEQYF.

This clone was counted a single time. J is TRBJ1-2 and V is TRBV5-1, with D perhaps matching TRBD1 (5 bases). CDR3 length equals 15 residues. CDR1 and CDR2 (germline): SGHRS, YFSETQ. V lost 6 bases to trimming and J lost 0 bases, with 15 bases between them. The CDR3 DNA follows: TGCGCCAGCACCCCGGACCCGGGGGCTAACTATGGCTACACCTTC. Amino acid sequence: CASTPDPGANYGYTF.

This chain connects TRBV20-1 to TRBJ1-1, with unresolved D. The germline V gene has CDR1 DFQATT and CDR2 SNEGSKA (reference sequence). The CDR3 extends over 11 amino acids. V was pared by 2 bases and J by 4 bases, with 5 bases between. The CDR3 nucleotides are TGCAGTGCTAGATTGTTCACTGAAGCTTTCTTT. The encoded protein is CSARLFTEAFF.

This chain links TRBV25-1 with TRBJ2-5; a possible D gene is TRBD1 (5 bases). V lost 4 bases and J lost 7, with 10 bases in between. The CDR3 contains 12 residues. The germline CDR1 and CDR2 sequences are MGHDK and SYGVNS. The CDR3 sequence: CASSGQLGTQYF. CDR3 in DNA: TGTGCCAGCAGTGGACAGTTAGGGACCCAGTACTTC. Filled out from reference TRBV25-1 and TRBJ2-5, the complete variable domain reads EADIYQTPRYLVIGTGKKITLECSQTMGHDKMYWYQQDPGMELHLIHYSYGVNSTEKGDLSSESTVSRIRTEHFPLTLESARPSHTSQYLCASSGQLGTQYFGPGTRLLVL.

On this clone: A much bigger clone sits one base away, suggesting this may be a read error. The chain combines TRBV11-2 with TRBJ2-3, with 7 positions matching TRBD2. V lost 3 bases, J lost 1 base, and 1 base stayed unmatched. The CDR3 totals 14 residues. Germline CDR1 and CDR2: SGHAT and FQNNGV. CDR3 nucleotide sequence: TGTGCCAGCAGCTTCACTAGCGGCACAGATACGCAGTATTTT. It yields the protein CASSFTSGTDTQYF.

The CDR3 protein is CASSRDRARASTDTQYF. The CDR3 nucleotides read TGTGCCAGCAGCCGGGACAGGGCGCGAGCGAGCACAGATACGCAGTATTTT. The rearrangement uses TRBV7-3 and TRBJ2-3, with 9 bases aligning to TRBD1. J was trimmed by 0 bases and V by 5 bases; bases with no gene match: 9. This CDR3 spans 17 amino acids. Germline lookup yields CDR1 SGHTA and CDR2 FQGTGA.

The CDR3 DNA reads TGTGCCAGCAGCCAAGATCCCCTAGCGGGAGGCCCCTCGCGGTTCTTC. It specifies CASSQDPLAGGPSRFF. V and J are TRBV4-2 and TRBJ2-1; 11 bases are shared with TRBD2. This CDR3 has 16 amino acids. Trimming took 0 bases from V and 15 from J; bases not matched to a gene: 13. CDR1 LGHNA and CDR2 YNFKEQ come from the germline V gene.

This clone turned up a few times. V usage is TRBV7-3 and J usage is TRBJ2-3, with D maybe TRBD1 (6 bases). The CDR3 consists of 15 residues. CDR1 is SGHTA, CDR2 FQGTGA, per germline. V was clipped by 6 bases and J by 0 bases, with 13 bases between them. The CDR3 reads CASSSRGTSTDTQYF. The CDR3 bases are TGTGCCAGCAGTTCTAGGGGGACGAGCACAGATACGCAGTATTTT.

The rearrangement links TRBV9 to TRBJ2-1, with 9 positions matching TRBD2. In germline, CDR1 is SGDLS, CDR2 YYNGEE. CDR3 length: 17 amino acids. V gave up 0 bases and J gave up 10 bases; unmatched junction bases: 14. CDR3 nucleotides: TGTGCCAGCAGCGTAGAAGCTAGCGGGAATTTTGTTCGAGAGCAGTTCTTC. Protein sequence: CASSVEASGNFVREQFF.